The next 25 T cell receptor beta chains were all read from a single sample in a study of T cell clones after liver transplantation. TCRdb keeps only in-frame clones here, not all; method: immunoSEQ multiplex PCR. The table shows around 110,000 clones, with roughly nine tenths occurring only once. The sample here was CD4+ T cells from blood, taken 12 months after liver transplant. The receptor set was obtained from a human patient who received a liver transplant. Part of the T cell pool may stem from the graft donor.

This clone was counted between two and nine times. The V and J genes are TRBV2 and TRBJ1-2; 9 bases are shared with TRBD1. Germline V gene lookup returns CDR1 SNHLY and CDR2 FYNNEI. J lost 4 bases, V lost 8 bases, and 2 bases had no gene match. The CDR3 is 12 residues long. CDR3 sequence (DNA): TGTGCCAGCGGGACAGGGTTCTATGGCTACACCTTC. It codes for CASGTGFYGYTF.

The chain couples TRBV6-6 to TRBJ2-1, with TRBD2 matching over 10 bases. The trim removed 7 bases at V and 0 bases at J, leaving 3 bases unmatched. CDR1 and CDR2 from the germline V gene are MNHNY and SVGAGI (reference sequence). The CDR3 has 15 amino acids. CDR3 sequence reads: CASNLAGDSYNEQFF. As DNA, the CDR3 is TGTGCCAGCAACCTAGCGGGAGACTCCTACAATGAGCAGTTCTTC.

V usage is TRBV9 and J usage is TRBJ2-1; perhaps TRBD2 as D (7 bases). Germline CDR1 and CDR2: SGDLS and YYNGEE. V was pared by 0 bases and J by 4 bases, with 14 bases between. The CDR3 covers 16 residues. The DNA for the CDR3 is TGTGCCAGCAGCGTAGGCGGGGGCACGGGGTACAATGAGCAGTTCTTC. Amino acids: CASSVGGGTGYNEQFF.

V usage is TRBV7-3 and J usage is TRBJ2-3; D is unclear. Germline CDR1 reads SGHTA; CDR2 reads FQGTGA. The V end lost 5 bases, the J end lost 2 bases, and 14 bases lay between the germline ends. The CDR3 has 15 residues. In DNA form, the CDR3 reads TGTGCCAGCAGCCCCTTAGGAGAGCACACAGATACGCAGTATTTT. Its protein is CASSPLGEHTDTQYF.

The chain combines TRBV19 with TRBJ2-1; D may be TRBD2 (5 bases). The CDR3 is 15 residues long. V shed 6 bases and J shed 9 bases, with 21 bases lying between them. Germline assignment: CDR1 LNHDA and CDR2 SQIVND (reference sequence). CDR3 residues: CASSTLPPFSVEQFF. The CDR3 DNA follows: TGTGCCAGTAGCACCCTCCCCCCTTTTAGCGTTGAGCAGTTCTTC.

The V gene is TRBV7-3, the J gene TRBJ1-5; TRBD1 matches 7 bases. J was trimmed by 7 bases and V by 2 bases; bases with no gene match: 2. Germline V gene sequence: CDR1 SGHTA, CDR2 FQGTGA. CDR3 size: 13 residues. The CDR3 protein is CASSLDRDQPQHF. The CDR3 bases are TGTGCCAGCAGCTTAGACAGGGACCAGCCCCAGCATTTT.

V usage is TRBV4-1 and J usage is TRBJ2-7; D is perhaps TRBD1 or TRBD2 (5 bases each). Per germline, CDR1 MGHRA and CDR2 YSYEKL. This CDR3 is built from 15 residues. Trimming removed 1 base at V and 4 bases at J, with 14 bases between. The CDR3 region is CASSQGFGDGYEQYF. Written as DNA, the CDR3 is TGCGCCAGCAGCCAAGGCTTCGGGGACGGGTACGAGCAGTACTTC.

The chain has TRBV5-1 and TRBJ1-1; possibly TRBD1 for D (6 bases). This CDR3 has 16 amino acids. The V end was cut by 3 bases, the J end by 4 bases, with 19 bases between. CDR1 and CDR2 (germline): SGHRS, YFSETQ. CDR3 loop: CASSSSVQGSGTEAFF. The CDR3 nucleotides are TGCGCCAGCAGCTCGTCCGTGCAGGGGTCGGGCACTGAAGCTTTCTTT. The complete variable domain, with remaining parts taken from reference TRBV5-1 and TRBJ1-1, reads KAGVTQTPRYLIKTRGQQVTLSCSPISGHRSVSWYQQTPGQGLQFLFEYFSETQRNKGNFPGRFSGRQFSNSRSEMNVSTLELGDSALYLCASSSSVQGSGTEAFFGQGTRLTVV.

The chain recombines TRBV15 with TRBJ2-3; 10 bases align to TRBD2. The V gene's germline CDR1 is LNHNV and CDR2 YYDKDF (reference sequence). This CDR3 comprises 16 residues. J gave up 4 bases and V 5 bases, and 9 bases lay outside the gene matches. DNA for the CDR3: TGTGCCACCAGCTCGAGCGGGAGGGTCGTGGCAGATACGCAGTATTTT. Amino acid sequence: CATSSSGRVVADTQYF.

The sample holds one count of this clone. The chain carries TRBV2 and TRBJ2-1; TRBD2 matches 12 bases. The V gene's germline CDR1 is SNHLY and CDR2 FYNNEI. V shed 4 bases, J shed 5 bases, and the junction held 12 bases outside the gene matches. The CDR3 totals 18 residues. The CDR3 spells CASSAPGLAGGRDNEQFF. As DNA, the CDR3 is TGTGCCAGCAGTGCTCCTGGCCTAGCGGGAGGGAGGGACAATGAGCAGTTCTTC.

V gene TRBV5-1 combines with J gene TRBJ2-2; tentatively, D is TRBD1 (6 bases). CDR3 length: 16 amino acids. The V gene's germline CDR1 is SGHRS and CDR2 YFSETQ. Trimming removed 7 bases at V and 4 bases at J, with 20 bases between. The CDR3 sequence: CASAKDIGQSTGELFF. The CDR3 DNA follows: TGCGCCAGCGCAAAAGATATAGGACAGAGCACCGGGGAGCTGTTTTTT.

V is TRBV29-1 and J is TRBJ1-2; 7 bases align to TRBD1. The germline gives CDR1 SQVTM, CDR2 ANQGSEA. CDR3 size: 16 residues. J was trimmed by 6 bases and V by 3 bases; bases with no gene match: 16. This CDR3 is CSVDEGADGTLNGYTF. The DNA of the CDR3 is TGCAGCGTTGATGAGGGGGCCGATGGGACCCTGAATGGCTACACCTTC.

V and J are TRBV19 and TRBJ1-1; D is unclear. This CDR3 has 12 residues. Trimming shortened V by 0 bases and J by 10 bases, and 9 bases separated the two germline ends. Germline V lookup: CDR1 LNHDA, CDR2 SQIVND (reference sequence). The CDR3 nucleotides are TGTGCCAGTAGTATAGACGCACTAACAGCTTTCTTT. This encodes CASSIDALTAFF.

The CDR3 DNA sequence: TGTGCCATGACACAGGGAGCTGGAAACACCATATATTTT. Translating gives CAMTQGAGNTIYF. V gene TRBV10-3 combines with J gene TRBJ1-3; a weak D match, TRBD1 (6 bases). CDR3 length: 13 amino acids. Trimming took off 9 bases at V and 2 bases at J, with 11 bases between the two ends. CDR1 and CDR2 from the germline V gene are ENHRY and SYGVKD.

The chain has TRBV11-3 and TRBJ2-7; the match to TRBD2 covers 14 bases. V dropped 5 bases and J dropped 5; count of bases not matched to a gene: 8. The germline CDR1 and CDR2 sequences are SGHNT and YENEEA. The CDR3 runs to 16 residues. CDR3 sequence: CASSKTSGRAGDEQYF. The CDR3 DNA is TGTGCCAGCAGCAAGACTAGCGGGAGGGCCGGAGACGAGCAGTACTTC.

The CDR3 spells CASSPITGKETEAFF. CDR3 DNA sequence: TGTGCCAGCTCACCCATCACAGGGAAGGAGACTGAAGCTTTCTTT. The chain uses TRBV18 and TRBJ1-1; D is perhaps TRBD1 (6 bases). The CDR3 sequence is 15 residues long. Germline V gene lookup returns CDR1 KGHSH and CDR2 LQKENI. V was clipped by 3 bases and J by 5 bases, with 16 bases between them.

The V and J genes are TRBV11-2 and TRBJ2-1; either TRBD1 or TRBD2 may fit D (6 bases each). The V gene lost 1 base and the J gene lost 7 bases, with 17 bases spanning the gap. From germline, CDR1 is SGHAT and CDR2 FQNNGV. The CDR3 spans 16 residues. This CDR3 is CASSLVYRGRRNEQFF. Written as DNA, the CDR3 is TGTGCCAGCAGCTTAGTATATCGGGGGCGCAGGAATGAGCAGTTCTTC.

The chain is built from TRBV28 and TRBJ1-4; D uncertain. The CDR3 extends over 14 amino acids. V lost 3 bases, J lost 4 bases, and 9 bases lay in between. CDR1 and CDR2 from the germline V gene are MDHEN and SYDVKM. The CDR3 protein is CASSLLNSNEKLFF. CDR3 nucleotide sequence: TGTGCCAGCAGTTTGCTTAACAGTAATGAAAAACTGTTTTTT.

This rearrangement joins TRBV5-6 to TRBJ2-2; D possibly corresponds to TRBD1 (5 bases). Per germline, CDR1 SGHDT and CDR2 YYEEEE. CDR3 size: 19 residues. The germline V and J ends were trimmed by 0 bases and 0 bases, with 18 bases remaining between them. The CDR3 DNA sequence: TGTGCCAGCAGCTTGGGAATGCTGGGGCGCATCGCGAACACCGGGGAGCTGTTTTTT. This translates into CASSLGMLGRIANTGELFF. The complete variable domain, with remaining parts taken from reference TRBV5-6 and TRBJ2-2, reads DAGVTQSPTHLIKTRGQQVTLRCSPKSGHDTVSWYQQALGQGPQFIFQYYEEEERQRGNFPDRFSGHQFPNYSSELNVNALLLGDSALYLCASSLGMLGRIANTGELFFGEGSRLTVL.

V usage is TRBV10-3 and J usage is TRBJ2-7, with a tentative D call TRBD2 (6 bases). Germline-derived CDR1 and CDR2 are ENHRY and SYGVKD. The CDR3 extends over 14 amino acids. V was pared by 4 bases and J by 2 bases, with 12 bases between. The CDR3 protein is CAISVQEGTYEQYF. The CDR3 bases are TGTGCCATCAGTGTACAGGAGGGGACCTACGAGCAGTACTTC.

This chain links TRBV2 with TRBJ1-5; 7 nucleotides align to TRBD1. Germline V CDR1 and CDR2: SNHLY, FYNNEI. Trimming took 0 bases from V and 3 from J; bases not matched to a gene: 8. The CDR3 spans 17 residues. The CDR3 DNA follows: TGTGCCAGCAGTGAAGCGCAGAGGGGGCGCTTCAATCAGCCCCAGCATTTT. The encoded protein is CASSEAQRGRFNQPQHF.

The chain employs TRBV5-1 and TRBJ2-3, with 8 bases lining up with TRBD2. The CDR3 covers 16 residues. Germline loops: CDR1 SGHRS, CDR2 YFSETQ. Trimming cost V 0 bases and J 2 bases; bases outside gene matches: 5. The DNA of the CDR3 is TGCGCCAGCAGCTTGGGCGGTAGCGGGACCACAGATACGCAGTATTTT. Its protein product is CASSLGGSGTTDTQYF.

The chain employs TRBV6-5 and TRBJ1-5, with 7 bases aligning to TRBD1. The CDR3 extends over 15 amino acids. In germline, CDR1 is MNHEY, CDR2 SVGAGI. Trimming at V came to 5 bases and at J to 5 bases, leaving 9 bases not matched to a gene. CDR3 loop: CASSPRQGNYQPQHF. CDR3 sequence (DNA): TGTGCCAGCAGTCCCCGACAGGGTAACTATCAGCCCCAGCATTTT.

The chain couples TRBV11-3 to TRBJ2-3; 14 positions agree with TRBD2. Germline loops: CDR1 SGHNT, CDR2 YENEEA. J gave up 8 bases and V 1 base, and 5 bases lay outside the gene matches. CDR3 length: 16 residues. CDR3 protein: CASSLVVGTSGSTQYF. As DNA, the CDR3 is TGTGCCAGCAGCTTAGTGGTTGGGACTAGCGGGAGTACGCAGTATTTT. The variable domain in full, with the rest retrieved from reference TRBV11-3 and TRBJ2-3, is EAGVVQSPRYKIIEKKQPVAFWCNPISGHNTLYWYLQNLGQGPELLIRYENEEAVDDSQLPKDRFSAERLKGVDSTLKIQPAELGDSAVYLCASSLVVGTSGSTQYFGPGTRLTVL.

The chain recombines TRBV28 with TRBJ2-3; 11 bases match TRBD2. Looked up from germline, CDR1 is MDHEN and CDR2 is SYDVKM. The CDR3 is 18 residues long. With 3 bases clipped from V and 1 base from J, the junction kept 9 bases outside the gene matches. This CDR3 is CASSFYTSGSGGTDTQYF. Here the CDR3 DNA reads TGTGCCAGCAGTTTCTACACTAGCGGGAGCGGTGGCACAGATACGCAGTATTTT.